The 10 T cell receptor beta chains in this list originate from one sample, sequenced in a study of cytomegalovirus exposure and HLA in healthy donors. Amplification used 60 Vbeta primers and 13 Jbeta primers. The method was immunoSEQ multiplex PCR; TCRdb's version includes in-frame clones alone and lacks a portion of them. The sample lists 170,000 or so clones, approximately 78% occurring once. The sample was PBMCs. The source is a woman aged 45 to 65 in good health and CMV-seropositive.

The genes are TRBV7-3 and TRBJ1-2; tentatively, D is TRBD1 (6 bases). CDR1 and CDR2 (germline): SGHTA, FQGTGA. V was clipped by 2 bases and J by 7 bases, with 14 bases between them. The length of the CDR3 is 14 residues. The CDR3: CASSLYGQSGGYTF. The CDR3 DNA sequence: TGTGCCAGCAGCTTATATGGACAGTCAGGTGGCTACACCTTC.

This rearrangement joins TRBV7-3 to TRBJ2-5, with 8 bases that match TRBD1. Unmatched junction bases numbered 12, after V lost 5 bases and J lost 4 bases. The CDR3 consists of 16 residues. Germline lookup yields CDR1 SGHTA and CDR2 FQGTGA. CDR3 protein: CASSPSGQGLAETQYF. The CDR3 bases are TGTGCCAGCAGCCCCTCCGGACAGGGACTCGCAGAGACCCAGTACTTC.

The chain combines TRBV5-1 with TRBJ2-7; D is ambiguous. The CDR3 contains 14 residues. The V end lost 2 bases, the J end lost 7 bases, and 16 bases lay between the germline ends. CDR1 and CDR2 from the germline V gene are SGHRS and YFSETQ. The chain's CDR3 is CASSFEGRSEEQYF. CDR3 sequence (DNA): TGCGCCAGCAGCTTCGAAGGCAGGTCTGAAGAGCAGTACTTC.

The J gene is TRBJ2-1, the V gene TRBV5-4; 7 nucleotides match TRBD2. CDR3 length: 14 residues. Trimming removed 7 bases from V and 7 bases from J; junction bases left unmatched: 11. The germline gives CDR1 SGHNT, CDR2 YYREEE (reference sequence). The CDR3 region is CASREAGFVNEQFF. The CDR3 DNA reads TGTGCCAGCCGGGAAGCGGGGTTTGTTAATGAGCAGTTCTTC.

The genes are TRBV6-1 and TRBJ1-2; 10 positions match TRBD1. This CDR3 contains 15 residues. Per the germline V gene, CDR1 is MNHNS and CDR2 is SASEGT. J gave up 8 bases and V 0 bases, and 6 bases lay outside the gene matches. This chain's CDR3 is CASSEAGTGALGYTF. The CDR3 coding sequence is TGTGCCAGCAGTGAAGCAGGGACAGGGGCCCTCGGCTACACCTTC.

J is TRBJ2-7 and V is TRBV4-2; D remains ambiguous. The CDR3 sequence is 14 residues long. With 4 bases removed from V and 0 bases from J, the gap between germline ends came to 10 bases. CDR1 is LGHNA, CDR2 YNFKEQ, per germline. The CDR3: CASSLELRSYEQYF. CDR3 bases: TGTGCCAGCAGCCTAGAACTCCGCTCCTACGAGCAGTACTTC.

The V call is TRBV7-2, the J call TRBJ2-3; D not resolved. CDR1 SGHTA and CDR2 FQGNSA come from the germline V gene. The CDR3 has 13 amino acids. The V end was cut by 2 bases, the J end by 3 bases, with 6 bases between. This CDR3 reads CASSLQVTDTQYF. For the CDR3, the DNA is TGTGCCAGCAGCTTACAGGTGACAGATACGCAGTATTTT.

The chain uses TRBV6-5 and TRBJ2-7; TRBD1 aligns across 9 bases. This CDR3 comprises 15 residues. V shed 7 bases, J shed 4 bases, and the junction held 11 bases outside the gene matches. Per germline, CDR1 MNHEY and CDR2 SVGAGI. CDR3 loop: CASIGLGQGRYEQYF. DNA for the CDR3: TGTGCCAGCATTGGCTTGGGACAGGGAAGGTACGAGCAGTACTTC.

The CDR3 region has the DNA TGTGCCAGCAGCCGAACTCTAGGGACCCAGTACTTC. Amino acid sequence: CASSRTLGTQYF. The chain uses TRBV7-6 and TRBJ2-5; no reliable D call. The CDR3 is made up of 12 amino acids. CDR1 and CDR2 (germline): SGHVS, FNYEAQ. The V and J ends lost 5 bases and 7 bases respectively, with 11 bases between them.

The table lists this clone with a few counts. This sequence joins TRBV6-1 and TRBJ1-6; possible D gene TRBD1, 6 bases. Germline-derived CDR1 and CDR2 are MNHNS and SASEGT. Trimming removed 4 bases from V and 3 bases from J, with 13 bases in between. The CDR3 extends over 16 amino acids. CDR3 sequence reads: CASSVGQNLYNSPLHF. DNA for the CDR3: TGTGCCAGCAGTGTTGGACAGAACCTCTATAATTCACCCCTCCACTTT.